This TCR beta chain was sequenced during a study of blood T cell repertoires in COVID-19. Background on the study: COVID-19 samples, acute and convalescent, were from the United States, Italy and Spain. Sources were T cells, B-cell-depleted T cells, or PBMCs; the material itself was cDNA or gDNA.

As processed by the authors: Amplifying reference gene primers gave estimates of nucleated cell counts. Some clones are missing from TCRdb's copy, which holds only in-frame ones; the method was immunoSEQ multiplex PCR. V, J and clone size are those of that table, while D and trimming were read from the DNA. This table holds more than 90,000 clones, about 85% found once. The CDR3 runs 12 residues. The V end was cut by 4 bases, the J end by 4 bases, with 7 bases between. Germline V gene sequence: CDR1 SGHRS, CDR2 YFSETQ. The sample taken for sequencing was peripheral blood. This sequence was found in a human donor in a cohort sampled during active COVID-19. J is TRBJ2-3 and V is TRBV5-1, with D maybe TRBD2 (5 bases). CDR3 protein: CASSHGADTQYF. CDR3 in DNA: TGCGCCAGCAGCCACGGGGCAGATACGCAGTATTTT.